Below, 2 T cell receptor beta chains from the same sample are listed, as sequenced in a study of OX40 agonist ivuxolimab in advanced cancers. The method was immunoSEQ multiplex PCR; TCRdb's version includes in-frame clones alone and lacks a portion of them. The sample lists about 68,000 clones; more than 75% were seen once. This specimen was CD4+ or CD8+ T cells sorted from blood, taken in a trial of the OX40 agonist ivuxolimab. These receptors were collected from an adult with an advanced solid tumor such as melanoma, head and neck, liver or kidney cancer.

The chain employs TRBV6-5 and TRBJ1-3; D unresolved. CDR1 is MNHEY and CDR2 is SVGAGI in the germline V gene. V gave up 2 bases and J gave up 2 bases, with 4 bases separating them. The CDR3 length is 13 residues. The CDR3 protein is CASSYGTGNTIYF. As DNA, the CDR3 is TGTGCCAGCAGTTACGGGACTGGAAACACCATATATTTT.

The CDR3 here is CASSSSGLPYEQYF. In DNA, the CDR3 is TGTGCCAGCAGTTCAAGCGGGCTTCCCTACGAGCAGTACTTC. The chain recombines TRBV6-5 with TRBJ2-7, with D perhaps TRBD2 (6 bases). Trimming removed 4 bases at V and 2 bases at J, with 12 bases between. The CDR3 spans 14 residues. Germline values: CDR1 MNHEY, CDR2 SVGAGI.